The rows below give T cell receptor beta chains drawn from one sample of a study of T cells after yellow fever vaccination. MiXCR was run by TCRdb on the 5' RACE reads, yielding one entry per CDR3 protein. The profile covers approximately 550,000 distinct CDR3 sequences, with about 14% appearing a single time and 11% to 15% taken by the ten largest. Sample: PBMCs, taken on the day of the yellow fever booster vaccination. These TCRs come from a young man who received the YFV17D yellow fever vaccine. Both conserved end residues are part of each CDR3. Each record gives: clone size, J gene, V gene, D gene, CDR3 protein, CDR3 DNA. A D gene is named only where the DNA matches it firmly. Only some rows state a clone size, as once, few, many or a class for expanded clones.

>few|TRBJ2-3|TRBV7-2|-
CASSVAPWVDTQYF
TGTGCCAGCAGCGTAGCGCCATGGGTCGATACGCAGTATTTT
>-|TRBJ2-5|TRBV20-1|TRBD2
CSASAGTSVTQETQYF
TGCAGTGCTAGCGCCGGGACTAGCGTAACTCAAGAGACCCAGTACTTC
>-|TRBJ2-3|TRBV6-4|TRBD2
CASSEEAGGPGDTQYF
TGTGCCAGCAGTGAAGAAGCGGGAGGGCCGGGGGATACGCAGTATTTT
>few|TRBJ1-2|TRBV7-6|-
CASSLLGIHGYTF
TGTGCCAGCAGCTTACTGGGAATCCATGGCTACACCTTC
>few|TRBJ2-7|TRBV7-2|TRBD2
CASSPYPLTSGNYEQYF
TGTGCCAGCAGCCCCTACCCCCTAACTAGCGGAAATTACGAGCAGTACTTC
>few|TRBJ2-2|TRBV9|-
CASSPKELYTGELFF
TGTGCCAGCAGCCCCAAGGAGCTGTACACCGGGGAGCTGTTTTTT
>few|TRBJ2-7|TRBV20-1|-
CSANSGVYEQYF
TGCAGTGCTAATAGCGGAGTCTACGAGCAGTACTTC
>-|TRBJ2-7|TRBV20-1|TRBD1
CSARGTGGQFYEQYF
TGCAGTGCTAGAGGGACAGGGGGGCAATTCTACGAGCAGTACTTC
>-|TRBJ2-7|TRBV7-6|-
CASSELPAGLLGRYEQYF
TGTGCCAGCAGCGAACTGCCGGCAGGGCTTTTAGGTCGTTACGAGCAGTACTTC
>-|TRBJ2-3|TRBV30|-
CAWGRTAGTQYF
TGTGCCTGGGGGCGGACTGCGGGTACGCAGTATTTT
>-|TRBJ2-5|TRBV20-1|TRBD2
CSAVSVAGAFWETQYF
TGCAGTGCCGTGTCTGTAGCGGGAGCCTTTTGGGAGACCCAGTACTTC
>-|TRBJ2-3|TRBV7-9|-
CASSRRQGGSTDTQYF
TGTGCCAGCAGCCGTCGACAGGGAGGAAGCACAGATACGCAGTATTTT
>-|TRBJ1-3|TRBV18|-
CASSPKTISGNTIYF
TGTGCCAGCTCACCGAAGACGATCTCTGGAAACACCATATATTTT
>many|TRBJ2-1|TRBV3-1|TRBD1
CASSSGTGRYNEQFF
TGTGCCAGCAGCTCCGGGACAGGGCGGTACAATGAGCAGTTCTTC
>few|TRBJ2-2|TRBV11-2|TRBD2
CASSSDMGLAGPTGELFF
TGTGCCAGCAGCTCAGACATGGGACTAGCGGGCCCCACCGGGGAGCTGTTTTTT
>few|TRBJ2-1|TRBV20-1|-
CSASLAGRGPHNEQFF
TGCAGTGCTAGCTTGGCCGGGCGAGGGCCGCACAATGAGCAGTTCTTC
>-|TRBJ2-7|TRBV7-9|-
CASSLRGDVSSEQYF
TGTGCCAGCAGCTTAAGGGGGGATGTGTCCTCCGAGCAGTACTTC
>-|TRBJ2-6|TRBV20-1|-
CSAELSGANVLTF
TGCAGTGCCGAACTCTCTGGGGCCAACGTCCTGACTTTC
>-|TRBJ1-5|TRBV18|-
CASQGDGSNQPQHF
TGTGCCAGCCAAGGGGATGGTAGCAATCAGCCCCAGCATTTT
>few|TRBJ2-7|TRBV7-9|TRBD1
CASSLAGTAEQYF
TGTGCCAGCAGCTTAGCTGGGACAGCCGAGCAGTACTTC
>many|TRBJ2-7|TRBV5-1|TRBD2
CASSEGTSSIYEQYF
TGCGCCAGCAGCGAAGGGACTAGCAGTATCTACGAGCAGTACTTC
>-|TRBJ2-5|TRBV27|-
CASSLNSAGGQETQYF
TGTGCCAGCAGTTTAAATTCGGCGGGTGGACAAGAGACCCAGTACTTC
>few|TRBJ1-3|TRBV14|-
CASSQARASSGNTIYF
TGTGCCAGCAGCCAAGCACGGGCATCCTCTGGAAACACCATATATTTT
>-|TRBJ2-4|TRBV7-2|-
CASSFGWGAAKNIQYF
TGTGCCAGCAGCTTCGGGTGGGGGGCAGCCAAAAACATTCAGTACTTC
>-|TRBJ1-3|TRBV3-1|-
CASTKTGTAGNTIYF
TGTGCCAGCACTAAAACAGGGACGGCTGGAAACACCATATATTTT
>few|TRBJ2-7|TRBV29-1|-
CSVGPGAGPYEQYF
TGCAGCGTTGGGCCGGGGGCAGGTCCCTACGAGCAGTACTTC
>few|TRBJ2-7|TRBV20-1|TRBD1
CSAAQGDYEQYF
TGCAGTGCCGCACAGGGGGACTACGAGCAGTACTTC
>many|TRBJ1-5|TRBV7-9|-
CASSPGGQPQHF
TGTGCCAGCAGCCCCGGGGGTCAGCCCCAGCATTTT
>few|TRBJ1-1|TRBV4-1|-
CASAKISANTEAFF
TGCGCCAGCGCGAAAATTTCGGCGAACACTGAAGCTTTCTTT
>-|TRBJ2-1|TRBV5-1|-
CASSFQDPSYNEQFF
TGCGCCAGCAGCTTTCAGGACCCGAGTTACAATGAGCAGTTCTTC
>few|TRBJ1-1|TRBV6-2/TRBV6-3|-
CASSYSSSYGEAFF
TGTGCCAGCAGTTACTCGAGTTCCTACGGGGAAGCTTTCTTT
>few|TRBJ2-7|TRBV3-1|-
CASRPPGSNEQYF
TGTGCCAGCAGGCCGCCGGGGTCCAACGAGCAGTACTTC
>-|TRBJ2-1|TRBV6-1|-
CASNQGLRGLPYNEQFF
TGTGCCAGCAACCAGGGACTCCGCGGGCTTCCCTACAATGAGCAGTTCTTC
>few|TRBJ2-3|TRBV6-1|-
CASRRSGRDTQYF
TGTGCCAGCAGGAGGTCGGGTCGGGATACGCAGTATTTT
>few|TRBJ2-1|TRBV20-1|-
CSARELLSFEQFF
TGCAGTGCTAGAGAGCTCCTATCCTTTGAGCAGTTCTTC
>-|TRBJ2-5|TRBV7-2|-
CASSLYRDLLQETQYF
TGTGCCAGCAGCTTATACCGGGACTTACTTCAAGAGACCCAGTACTTC
>-|TRBJ2-2|TRBV6-4|TRBD1
CASSPDRGQRNTGELFF
TGTGCCAGCAGTCCCGACAGGGGGCAAAGGAACACCGGGGAGCTGTTTTTT
>few|TRBJ2-3|TRBV29-1|TRBD2
CSLNGGADTQYF
TGCAGCCTGAATGGGGGGGCAGATACGCAGTATTTT
>few|TRBJ2-5|TRBV2|TRBD2
CASSRTSGRPGGGETQYF
TGTGCCAGCAGTCGGACTAGCGGGAGGCCAGGGGGTGGAGAGACCCAGTACTTC
>-|TRBJ2-1|TRBV7-6|TRBD2
CASSSEGLAGYNEQFF
TGTGCCAGCAGCTCCGAGGGACTAGCGGGATACAATGAGCAGTTCTTC